This is a list of T cell receptor beta chains from one sample in a study of blood T cells in healthy people across ages. TCRdb re-derived calls from the 5' RACE reads in MiXCR, one entry per CDR3 protein. This sample yields 1.5 million to 2 million distinct CDR3 sequences, of which 30% to 35% are seen a single time; roughly 10% belongs to the top ten. Source material: blood. The source is a woman in her twenties or thirties in good health. Both conserved end residues are part of each CDR3. The D gene is left open where the match is weak. Clone size, where shown, is once, few, many, or a class for clones that have expanded.

clone_size,d_call,v_call,j_call,cdr3_aa,cdr3_nt
few,NA,TRBV7-8,TRBJ1-1,CASSYSESEAFF,TGTGCCAGCAGCTACAGTGAATCTGAAGCTTTCTTT
few,NA,TRBV10-3,TRBJ2-6,CAIKPGGGSGANVLTF,TGTGCCATCAAGCCAGGGGGGGGCTCTGGGGCCAACGTCCTGACTTTC
few,NA,TRBV6-6,TRBJ1-5,CASSYSRQSGQPQHF,TGTGCCAGCAGTTACTCGAGGCAGTCGGGCCAGCCCCAGCATTTT
NA,TRBD2,TRBV19,TRBJ2-7,CASKRSAGAHEQYF,TGTGCCAGTAAACGGAGTGCGGGAGCCCACGAGCAGTACTTC
NA,TRBD1,TRBV2,TRBJ1-2,CASKGETGYYGYTF,TGTGCCAGCAAGGGAGAGACAGGGTACTATGGCTACACCTTC
NA,NA,TRBV20-1,TRBJ2-7,CSARDRSGTYPYEQYF,TGCAGTGCTAGAGATCGGTCCGGGACATATCCCTACGAGCAGTACTTC
few,NA,TRBV7-2,TRBJ1-6,CASSRDLLRSPLHF,TGTGCCAGCAGCCGCGACTTACTTAGGTCACCCCTCCACTTT
NA,NA,TRBV29-1,TRBJ2-1,CSWRGRSSYNEQFF,TGCAGCTGGAGGGGCAGAAGCTCCTACAATGAGCAGTTCTTC
NA,NA,TRBV2,TRBJ2-5,CASSDPPAETQYF,TGTGCCAGCAGTGACCCCCCAGCAGAGACCCAGTACTTC
NA,NA,TRBV20-1,TRBJ2-7,CSARAPSDPTDEQYF,TGCAGTGCTAGGGCCCCTAGCGACCCTACGGACGAGCAGTACTTC
NA,NA,TRBV15,TRBJ1-1,CATSRPWTEAFF,TGTGCCACCAGCAGACCTTGGACTGAAGCTTTCTTT
many,NA,TRBV7-2,TRBJ2-7,CASSLAAHEQYF,TGTGCCAGCAGCTTAGCGGCCCACGAGCAGTACTTC
NA,NA,TRBV14,TRBJ2-6,CASSPRKASGANVRTF,TGTGCCAGCAGCCCTCGAAAGGCCTCTGGGGCCAACGTCCGGACTTTC
many,NA,TRBV10-1,TRBJ2-1,CASSESRGAGFEQFF,TGCGCCAGCAGTGAGTCGAGAGGCGCGGGTTTTGAGCAGTTCTTC
NA,TRBD2,TRBV6-6,TRBJ2-3,CASSYSTYQRGDTQYF,TGTGCCAGCAGTTACTCCACTTACCAGCGGGGAGATACGCAGTATTTT
NA,TRBD2,TRBV7-2,TRBJ2-7,CASSPTSGRASEQYF,TGTGCCAGCAGCCCGACTAGCGGGAGGGCCTCCGAGCAGTACTTC
once,TRBD1,TRBV30,TRBJ1-1,CAWRGTGETEAFF,TGTGCCTGGAGGGGGACAGGGGAAACTGAAGCTTTCTTT
NA,TRBD2,TRBV3-1,TRBJ2-1,CASSPGLAGPEQFF,TGTGCCAGCAGCCCGGGACTAGCGGGACCTGAGCAGTTCTTC
NA,NA,TRBV5-1,TRBJ2-5,CASSPPRAGRQETQYF,TGCGCCAGCAGCCCCCCCCGAGCGGGCCGCCAAGAGACCCAGTACTTC
many,TRBD2,TRBV6-6,TRBJ2-7,CASSPTERDPNYEQYF,TGTGCCAGCAGTCCAACTGAGCGGGACCCCAACTACGAGCAGTACTTC
few,TRBD1,TRBV7-2,TRBJ2-7,CASSKDRGLYEQYF,TGTGCCAGCAGTAAGGACAGGGGGCTCTACGAGCAGTACTTC
NA,TRBD1,TRBV6-6,TRBJ1-1,CASSNRQGYGNTEAFF,TGTGCCAGCAGTAATCGACAGGGGTATGGGAACACTGAAGCTTTCTTT
few,NA,TRBV2,TRBJ2-3,CASSPRGSWGSTDTQYF,TGTGCCAGCAGTCCTAGAGGCTCCTGGGGTAGCACAGATACGCAGTATTTT
few,TRBD1,TRBV7-2,TRBJ2-1,CASSPPGTGGGNEQFF,TGTGCCAGCAGCCCGCCTGGTACAGGGGGCGGGAATGAGCAGTTCTTC